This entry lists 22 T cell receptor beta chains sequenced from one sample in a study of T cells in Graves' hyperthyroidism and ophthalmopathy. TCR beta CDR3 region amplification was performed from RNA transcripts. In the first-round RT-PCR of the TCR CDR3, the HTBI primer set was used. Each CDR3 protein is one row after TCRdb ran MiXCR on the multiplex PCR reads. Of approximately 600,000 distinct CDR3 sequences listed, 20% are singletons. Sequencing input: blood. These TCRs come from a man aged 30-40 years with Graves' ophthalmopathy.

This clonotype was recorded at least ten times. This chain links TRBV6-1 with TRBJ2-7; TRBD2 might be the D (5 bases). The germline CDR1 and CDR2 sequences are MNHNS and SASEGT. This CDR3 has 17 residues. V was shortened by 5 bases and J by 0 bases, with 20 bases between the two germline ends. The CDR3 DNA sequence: TGTGCCAGCAGTCGACTAACAACGAAGTCAAGCTCCTACGAGCAGTACTTC. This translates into CASSRLTTKSSSYEQYF.

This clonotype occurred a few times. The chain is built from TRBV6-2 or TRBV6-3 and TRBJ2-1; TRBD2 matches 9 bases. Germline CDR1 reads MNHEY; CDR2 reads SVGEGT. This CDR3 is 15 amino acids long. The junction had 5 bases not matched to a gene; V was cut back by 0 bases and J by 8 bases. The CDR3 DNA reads TGTGCCAGCAGTTACTCGCCTAGCGGGATATATGAGCAGTTCTTC. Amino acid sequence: CASSYSPSGIYEQFF.

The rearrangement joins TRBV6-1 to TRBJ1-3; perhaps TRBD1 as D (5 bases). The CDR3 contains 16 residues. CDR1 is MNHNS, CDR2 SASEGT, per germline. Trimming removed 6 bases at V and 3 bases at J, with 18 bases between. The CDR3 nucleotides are TGTGCCAGCAGAGATCCCAGGGTACCTGATGGAAACACCATATATTTT. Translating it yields CASRDPRVPDGNTIYF.

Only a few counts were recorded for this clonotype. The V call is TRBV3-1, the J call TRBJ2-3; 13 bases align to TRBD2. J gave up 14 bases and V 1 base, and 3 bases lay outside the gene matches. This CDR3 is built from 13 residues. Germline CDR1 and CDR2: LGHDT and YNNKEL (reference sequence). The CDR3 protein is CASSQGGLAGAYF. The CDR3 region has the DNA TGTGCCAGCAGCCAAGGCGGACTAGCGGGAGCGTATTTT.

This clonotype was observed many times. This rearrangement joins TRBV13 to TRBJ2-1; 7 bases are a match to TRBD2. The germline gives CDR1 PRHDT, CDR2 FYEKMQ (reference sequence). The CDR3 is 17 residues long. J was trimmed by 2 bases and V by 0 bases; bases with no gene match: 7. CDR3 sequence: CASSLGIAGTTYNEQFF. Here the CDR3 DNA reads TGTGCCAGCAGCTTAGGCATAGCGGGCACTACCTACAATGAGCAGTTCTTC. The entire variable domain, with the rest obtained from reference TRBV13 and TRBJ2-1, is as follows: AAGVIQSPRHLIKEKRETATLKCYPIPRHDTVYWYQQGPGQDPQFLISFYEKMQSDKGSIPDRFSAQQFSDYHSELNMSSLELGDSALYFCASSLGIAGTTYNEQFFGPGTRLTVL.

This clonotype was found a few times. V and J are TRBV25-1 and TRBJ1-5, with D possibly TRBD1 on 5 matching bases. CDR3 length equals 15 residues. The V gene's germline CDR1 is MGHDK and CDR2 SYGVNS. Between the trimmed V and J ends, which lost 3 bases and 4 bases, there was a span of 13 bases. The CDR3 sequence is CASSDRDGGNQPQHF. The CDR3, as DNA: TGTGCCAGCAGTGACCGGGACGGGGGAAATCAGCCCCAGCATTTT.

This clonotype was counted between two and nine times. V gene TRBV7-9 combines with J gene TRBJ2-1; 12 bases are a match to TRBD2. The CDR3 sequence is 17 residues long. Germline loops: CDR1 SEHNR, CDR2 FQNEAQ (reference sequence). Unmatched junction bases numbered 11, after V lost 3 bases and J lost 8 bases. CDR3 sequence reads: CASSLEGRLAGVHEQFF. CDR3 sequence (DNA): TGTGCCAGCAGCTTGGAGGGTAGACTAGCGGGAGTTCATGAGCAGTTCTTC.

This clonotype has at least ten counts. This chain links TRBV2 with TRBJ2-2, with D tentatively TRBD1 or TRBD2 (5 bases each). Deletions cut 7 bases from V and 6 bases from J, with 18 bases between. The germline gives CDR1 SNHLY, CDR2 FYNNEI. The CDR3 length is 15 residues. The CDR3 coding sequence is TGTGCCAGCATGGGTTTGGGACCCCGGTCCGGGGAGCTGTTTTTT. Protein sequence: CASMGLGPRSGELFF.

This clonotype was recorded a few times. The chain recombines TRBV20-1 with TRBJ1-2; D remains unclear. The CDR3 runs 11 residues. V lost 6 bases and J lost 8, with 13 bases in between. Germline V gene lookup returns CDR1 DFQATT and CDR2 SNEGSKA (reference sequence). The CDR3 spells CSASAVGGYTF. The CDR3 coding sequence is TGCAGTGCCAGTGCGGTTGGCGGCTACACCTTC.

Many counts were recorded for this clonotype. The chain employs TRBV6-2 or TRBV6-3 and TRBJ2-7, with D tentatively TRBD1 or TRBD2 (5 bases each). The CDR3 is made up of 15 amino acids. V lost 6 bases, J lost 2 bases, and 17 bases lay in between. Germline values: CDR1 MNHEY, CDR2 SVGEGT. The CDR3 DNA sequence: TGTGCCAGCAGCATGACCGGGACCGGCGCCTACGAGCAGTACTTC. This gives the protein CASSMTGTGAYEQYF.

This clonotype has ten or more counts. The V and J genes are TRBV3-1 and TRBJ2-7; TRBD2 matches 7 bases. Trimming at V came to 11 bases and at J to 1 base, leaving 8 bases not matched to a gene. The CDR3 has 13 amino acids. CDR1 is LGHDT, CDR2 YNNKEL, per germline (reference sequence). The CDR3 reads CAGPKLASYEQYF. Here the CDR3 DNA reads TGTGCCGGCCCTAAACTAGCGTCCTACGAGCAGTACTTC.

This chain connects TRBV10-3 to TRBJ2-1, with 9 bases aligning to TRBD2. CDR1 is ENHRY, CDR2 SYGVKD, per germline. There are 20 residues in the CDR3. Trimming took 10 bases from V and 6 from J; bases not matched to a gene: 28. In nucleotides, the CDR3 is TGTGCCACCCGCCGGGTGGGGGCTGCCCGGTTGGCGGGAGGGGGCAATGAGCAGTTCTTC. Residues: CATRRVGAARLAGGGNEQFF.

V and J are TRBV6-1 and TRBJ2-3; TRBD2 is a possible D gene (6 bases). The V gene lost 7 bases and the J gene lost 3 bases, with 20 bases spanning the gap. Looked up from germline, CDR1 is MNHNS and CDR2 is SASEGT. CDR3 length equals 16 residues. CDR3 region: CASMGIWGVTTDTQYF. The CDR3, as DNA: TGTGCCAGCATGGGGATCTGGGGGGTGACGACAGATACGCAGTATTTT.

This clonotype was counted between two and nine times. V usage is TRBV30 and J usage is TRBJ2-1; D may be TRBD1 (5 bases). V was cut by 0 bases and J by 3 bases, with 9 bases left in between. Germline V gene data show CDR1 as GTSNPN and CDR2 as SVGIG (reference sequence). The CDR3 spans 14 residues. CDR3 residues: CAWSVPQVYNEQFF. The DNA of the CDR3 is TGTGCCTGGAGTGTACCACAGGTCTACAATGAGCAGTTCTTC.

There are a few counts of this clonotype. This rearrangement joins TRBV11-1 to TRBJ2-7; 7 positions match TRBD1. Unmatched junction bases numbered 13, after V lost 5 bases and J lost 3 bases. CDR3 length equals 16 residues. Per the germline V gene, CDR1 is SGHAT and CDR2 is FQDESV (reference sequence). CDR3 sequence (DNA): TGTGCCAGCAGCCCTAAGTTCGGGACAGTAGACTACGAGCAGTACTTC. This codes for CASSPKFGTVDYEQYF.

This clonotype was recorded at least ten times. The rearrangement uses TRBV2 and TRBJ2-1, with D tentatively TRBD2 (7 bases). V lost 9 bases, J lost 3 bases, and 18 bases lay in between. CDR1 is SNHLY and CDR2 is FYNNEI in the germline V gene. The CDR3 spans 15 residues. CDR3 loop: CARLGGGPVYNEQFF. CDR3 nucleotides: TGTGCCAGACTAGGGGGGGGCCCGGTCTACAATGAGCAGTTCTTC.

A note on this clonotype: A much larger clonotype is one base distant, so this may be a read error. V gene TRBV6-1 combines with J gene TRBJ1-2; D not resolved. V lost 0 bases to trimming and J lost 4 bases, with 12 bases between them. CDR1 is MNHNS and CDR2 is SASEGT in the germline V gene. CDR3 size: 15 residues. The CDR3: CASSEAYDGVYGYTF. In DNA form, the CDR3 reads TGTGCCAGCAGTGAAGCCTATGACGGAGTCTATGGCTACACCTTC.

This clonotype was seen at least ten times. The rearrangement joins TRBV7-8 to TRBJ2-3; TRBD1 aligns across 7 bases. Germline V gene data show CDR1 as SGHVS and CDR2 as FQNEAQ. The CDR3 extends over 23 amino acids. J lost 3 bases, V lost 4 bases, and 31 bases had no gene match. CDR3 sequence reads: CASSSPRQGERGVLSVSTDTQYF. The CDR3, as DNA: TGTGCCAGCAGCTCGCCGCGACAGGGCGAGCGTGGAGTCCTATCTGTATCGACAGATACGCAGTATTTT.

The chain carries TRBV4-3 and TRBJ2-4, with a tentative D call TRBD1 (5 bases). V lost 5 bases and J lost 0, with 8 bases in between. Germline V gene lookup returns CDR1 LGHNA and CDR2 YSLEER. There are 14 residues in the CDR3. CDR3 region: CASSSGIAKNIQYF. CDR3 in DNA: TGCGCCAGCAGCTCAGGGATAGCCAAAAACATTCAGTACTTC.

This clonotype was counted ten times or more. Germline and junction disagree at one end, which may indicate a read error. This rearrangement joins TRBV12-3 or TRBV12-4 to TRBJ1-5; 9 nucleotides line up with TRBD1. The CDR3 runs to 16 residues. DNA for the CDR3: TGTGCCAGCAGTGACAGGGGGTCCTCCCCCAATCGGCCCCAGCATTTT. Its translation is CASSDRGSSPNRPQHF.

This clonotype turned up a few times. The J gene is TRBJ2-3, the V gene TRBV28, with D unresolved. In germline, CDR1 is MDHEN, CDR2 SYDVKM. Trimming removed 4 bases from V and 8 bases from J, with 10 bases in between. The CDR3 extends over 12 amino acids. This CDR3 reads CASSSPARTQYF. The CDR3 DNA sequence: TGTGCCAGCAGTTCCCCCGCGCGTACGCAGTATTTT.

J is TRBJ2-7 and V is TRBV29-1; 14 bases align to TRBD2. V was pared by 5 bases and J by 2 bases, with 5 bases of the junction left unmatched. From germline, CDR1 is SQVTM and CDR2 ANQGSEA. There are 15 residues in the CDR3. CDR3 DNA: TGCAGCGTTCTAGGGACTAGCGGGAGAACCTACGAGCAGTACTTC. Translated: CSVLGTSGRTYEQYF.